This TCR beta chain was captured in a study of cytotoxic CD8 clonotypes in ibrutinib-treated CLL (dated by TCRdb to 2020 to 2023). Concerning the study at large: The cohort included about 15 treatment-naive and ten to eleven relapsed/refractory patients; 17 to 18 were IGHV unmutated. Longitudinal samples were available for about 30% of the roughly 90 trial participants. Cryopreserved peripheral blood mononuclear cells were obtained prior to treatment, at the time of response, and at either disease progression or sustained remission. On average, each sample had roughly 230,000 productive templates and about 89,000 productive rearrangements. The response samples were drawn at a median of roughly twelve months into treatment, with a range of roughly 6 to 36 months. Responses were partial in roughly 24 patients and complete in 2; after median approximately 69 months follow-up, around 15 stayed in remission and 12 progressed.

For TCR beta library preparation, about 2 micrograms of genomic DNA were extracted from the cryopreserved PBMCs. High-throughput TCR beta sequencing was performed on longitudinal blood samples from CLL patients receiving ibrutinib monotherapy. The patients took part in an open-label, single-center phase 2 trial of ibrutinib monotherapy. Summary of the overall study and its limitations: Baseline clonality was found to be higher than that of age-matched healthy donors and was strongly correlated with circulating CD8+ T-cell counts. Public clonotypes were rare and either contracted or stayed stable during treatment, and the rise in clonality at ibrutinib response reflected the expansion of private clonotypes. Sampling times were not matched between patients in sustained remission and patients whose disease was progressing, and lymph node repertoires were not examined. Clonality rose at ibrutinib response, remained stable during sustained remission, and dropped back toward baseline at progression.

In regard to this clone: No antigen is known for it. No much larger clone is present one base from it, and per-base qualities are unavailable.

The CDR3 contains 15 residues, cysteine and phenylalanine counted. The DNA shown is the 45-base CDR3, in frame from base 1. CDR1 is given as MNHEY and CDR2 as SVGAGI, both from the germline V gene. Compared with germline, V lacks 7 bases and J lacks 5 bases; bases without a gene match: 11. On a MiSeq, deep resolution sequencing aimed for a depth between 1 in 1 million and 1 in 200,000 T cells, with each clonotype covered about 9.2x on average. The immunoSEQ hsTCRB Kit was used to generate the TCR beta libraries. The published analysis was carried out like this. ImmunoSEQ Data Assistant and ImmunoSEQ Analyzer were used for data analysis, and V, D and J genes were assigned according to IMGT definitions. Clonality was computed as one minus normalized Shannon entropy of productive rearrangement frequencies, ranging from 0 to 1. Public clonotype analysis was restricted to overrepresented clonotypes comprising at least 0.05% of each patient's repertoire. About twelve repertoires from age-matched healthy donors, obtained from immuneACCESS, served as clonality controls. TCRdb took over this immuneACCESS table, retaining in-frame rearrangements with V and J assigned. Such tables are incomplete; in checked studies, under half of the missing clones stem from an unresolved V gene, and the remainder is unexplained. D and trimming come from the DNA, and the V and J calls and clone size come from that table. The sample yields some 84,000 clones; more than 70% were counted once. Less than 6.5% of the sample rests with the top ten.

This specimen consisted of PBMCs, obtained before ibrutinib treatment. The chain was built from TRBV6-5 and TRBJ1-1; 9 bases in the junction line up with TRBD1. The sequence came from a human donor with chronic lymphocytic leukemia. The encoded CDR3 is CASTRDREGGTEAFF. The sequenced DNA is TGTGCCAGCACCCGGGACAGGGAGGGGGGAACTGAAGCTTTCTTT.